These T cell receptor beta chains were read from a single sample in a study of blood T cell repertoires in COVID-19. Data came from immunoSEQ multiplex PCR; TCRdb stores just in-frame clones and leaves some out. The data hold roughly 75,000 clones, with 82% observed a single time. Sequenced sample: peripheral blood. The receptors shown here come from a man in his forties or fifties with acute or convalescent COVID-19. Both conserved end residues are part of each CDR3. The D gene is left open where the match is weak. Size tells how often a clone was seen (once, few, many) or the class of an expanded clone, and some rows leave it out.

J gene: TRBJ1-4; clone size: NA; V gene: TRBV30; D gene: NA; CDR3 length: 13; CDR3 DNA: TGTGCCTGGAGTGTAAACATAAATGAAAAACTGTTTTTT; CDR3 protein: CAWSVNINEKLFF
J gene: TRBJ1-4; clone size: once; V gene: TRBV24-1; D gene: NA; CDR3 length: 15; CDR3 DNA: TGTGCCACCAGTGATAACAGGGATCTGCGGGAAAAACTGTTTTTT; CDR3 protein: CATSDNRDLREKLFF
J gene: TRBJ2-1; clone size: NA; V gene: TRBV4-3; D gene: TRBD1; CDR3 length: 13; CDR3 DNA: TGCGCCAGCAGCCAAGATGCAAGACAGGGGAAGTTCTTC; CDR3 protein: CASSQDARQGKFF
J gene: TRBJ1-4; clone size: NA; V gene: TRBV10-3; D gene: TRBD1; CDR3 length: 14; CDR3 DNA: TGTGCCATCAGCCCGGGACAGAAGAATGAAAAACTGTTTTTT; CDR3 protein: CAISPGQKNEKLFF
J gene: TRBJ2-3; clone size: NA; V gene: TRBV2; D gene: NA; CDR3 length: 15; CDR3 DNA: TGTGCCAGCAGTGAGTCCAGGACTCACGGGGATACGCAGTATTTT; CDR3 protein: CASSESRTHGDTQYF
J gene: TRBJ2-1; clone size: NA; V gene: TRBV29-1; D gene: NA; CDR3 length: 11; CDR3 DNA: TGCAGCGTTCAACCCCTAAATGAGCAGTTCTTC; CDR3 protein: CSVQPLNEQFF
J gene: TRBJ2-2; clone size: once; V gene: TRBV25-1; D gene: TRBD1; CDR3 length: 14; CDR3 DNA: TGTGCCAGCAGGGACAGGGGAGCCACCGGGGAGCTGTTTTTT; CDR3 protein: CASRDRGATGELFF
J gene: TRBJ2-1; clone size: NA; V gene: TRBV12-5; D gene: TRBD2; CDR3 length: 15; CDR3 DNA: TGTGCTAGTGGTCCCGGACTAGCGGGAGTCAATGAGCAGTTCTTC; CDR3 protein: CASGPGLAGVNEQFF
J gene: TRBJ2-1; clone size: NA; V gene: TRBV12-2; D gene: NA; CDR3 length: 14; CDR3 DNA: TGTGCAAGTCGCGAGACTATCCCTTACAATGAGCAGTTCTTC; CDR3 protein: CASRETIPYNEQFF
J gene: TRBJ1-1; clone size: NA; V gene: TRBV11-3; D gene: TRBD1; CDR3 length: 14; CDR3 DNA: TGTGCCAGCAGCTACAGGGGGCGGAACACTGAAGCTTTCTTT; CDR3 protein: CASSYRGRNTEAFF
J gene: TRBJ2-4; clone size: NA; V gene: TRBV6-6; D gene: NA; CDR3 length: 13; CDR3 DNA: TGTGCCAGCGGCCCCAAAGCCAAAAACATTCAGTACTTC; CDR3 protein: CASGPKAKNIQYF
J gene: TRBJ2-4; clone size: NA; V gene: TRBV19; D gene: NA; CDR3 length: 13; CDR3 DNA: TGTGCCAGTACAGAGGGGGATAGAAACATTCAGTACTTC; CDR3 protein: CASTEGDRNIQYF
J gene: TRBJ2-7; clone size: once; V gene: TRBV27; D gene: NA; CDR3 length: 14; CDR3 DNA: TGTGCCAGCCGCCTTGGGACAACTTCCTACGAGCAGTACTTC; CDR3 protein: CASRLGTTSYEQYF
J gene: TRBJ2-2; clone size: NA; V gene: TRBV7-2; D gene: TRBD2; CDR3 length: 15; CDR3 DNA: TGTGCCAGCAAATTAGCGGGAGCGAACACCGGGGAGCTGTTTTTT; CDR3 protein: CASKLAGANTGELFF
J gene: TRBJ2-7; clone size: NA; V gene: TRBV6-5; D gene: NA; CDR3 length: 15; CDR3 DNA: TGTGCCAGCAAGATGACGGGACACCAAGCCTACGAGCAGTACTTC; CDR3 protein: CASKMTGHQAYEQYF
J gene: TRBJ2-1; clone size: NA; V gene: TRBV5-1; D gene: TRBD2; CDR3 length: 16; CDR3 DNA: TGCGCCAGCAGCTTAAGCGGGGTCAGCTCCTACAATGAGCAGTTCTTC; CDR3 protein: CASSLSGVSSYNEQFF
J gene: TRBJ1-1; clone size: NA; V gene: TRBV4-2; D gene: NA; CDR3 length: 15; CDR3 DNA: TGTGCCAGCAGCCAAGTCGGGGATATGAACACTGAAGCTTTCTTT; CDR3 protein: CASSQVGDMNTEAFF
J gene: TRBJ2-7; clone size: NA; V gene: TRBV6-6; D gene: TRBD1; CDR3 length: 15; CDR3 DNA: TGTGCCAGCAGCCCAACCTCCGGGACAGCCTACGAGCAGTACTTC; CDR3 protein: CASSPTSGTAYEQYF
J gene: TRBJ2-4; clone size: NA; V gene: TRBV3-1/TRBV3-2; D gene: NA; CDR3 length: 15; CDR3 DNA: TGTGCCAGCAGCCAAGACTTGGCGGGCATAAACATTCAGTACTTC; CDR3 protein: CASSQDLAGINIQYF
J gene: TRBJ1-4; clone size: NA; V gene: TRBV10-2; D gene: TRBD1; CDR3 length: 14; CDR3 DNA: TGCGCCAGCAGGCGGGACAGGGACGGAGAAAAACTGTTTTTT; CDR3 protein: CASRRDRDGEKLFF
J gene: TRBJ2-2; clone size: once; V gene: TRBV9; D gene: TRBD1; CDR3 length: 18; CDR3 DNA: TGTGCCAGCAGCGCACACTCGGGACAGGGGGTCACAAGCGGGGAGCTGTTTTTT; CDR3 protein: CASSAHSGQGVTSGELFF
J gene: TRBJ2-5; clone size: NA; V gene: TRBV10-3; D gene: NA; CDR3 length: 14; CDR3 DNA: TGTGCCATCAGTGAGTCGGCAGGCCAAGAGACCCAGTACTTC; CDR3 protein: CAISESAGQETQYF
J gene: TRBJ2-3; clone size: NA; V gene: TRBV5-4; D gene: TRBD2; CDR3 length: 15; CDR3 DNA: TGTGCCAGCAGCTCGTACAGCGGGAGTGCAGATACGCAGTATTTT; CDR3 protein: CASSSYSGSADTQYF
J gene: TRBJ2-1; clone size: NA; V gene: TRBV5-1; D gene: TRBD2; CDR3 length: 18; CDR3 DNA: TGCGCCAGCAGGGGAACAGCGGGGGGGCCGGGGTCTTTAAATGAGCAGTTCTTC; CDR3 protein: CASRGTAGGPGSLNEQFF
J gene: TRBJ1-6; clone size: NA; V gene: TRBV19; D gene: NA; CDR3 length: 14; CDR3 DNA: TGTGCCAGTAGTATAATGGGCCAAAATTCACCCCTCCACTTT; CDR3 protein: CASSIMGQNSPLHF
J gene: TRBJ2-5; clone size: NA; V gene: TRBV5-1; D gene: NA; CDR3 length: 13; CDR3 DNA: TGCGCCAGCAGCTTACCAGGGGTCGAGACCCAGTACTTC; CDR3 protein: CASSLPGVETQYF
J gene: TRBJ2-2; clone size: NA; V gene: TRBV18; D gene: TRBD1; CDR3 length: 14; CDR3 DNA: TGTGCCAGCTCACCCAGGGACAGCACCGGGGAGCTGTTTTTT; CDR3 protein: CASSPRDSTGELFF
J gene: TRBJ1-1; clone size: few; V gene: TRBV7-9; D gene: NA; CDR3 length: 14; CDR3 DNA: TGTGTTGGATCGGGTTGGGTTCAGGGCACTGAAGCTTTCTTT; CDR3 protein: CVGSGWVQGTEAFF
J gene: TRBJ1-5; clone size: NA; V gene: TRBV30; D gene: TRBD1; CDR3 length: 14; CDR3 DNA: TGTGCCTGGAGTGACGGACAGGGGTTTCAGCCCCAGCATTTT; CDR3 protein: CAWSDGQGFQPQHF
J gene: TRBJ2-1; clone size: NA; V gene: TRBV5-4; D gene: TRBD2; CDR3 length: 18; CDR3 DNA: TGTGCCAGCACCCCGACTAGCGGGAGTGGTAGGTCCTACAATGAGCAGTTCTTC; CDR3 protein: CASTPTSGSGRSYNEQFF
J gene: TRBJ1-2; clone size: NA; V gene: TRBV4-3; D gene: NA; CDR3 length: 14; CDR3 DNA: TGCGCCAGCAGCCAAGTCCCGGGACATCAAGGCTACACCTTC; CDR3 protein: CASSQVPGHQGYTF
J gene: TRBJ1-3; clone size: NA; V gene: TRBV3-1/TRBV3-2; D gene: NA; CDR3 length: 13; CDR3 DNA: TGTGCCAGCAGCGAACAGGTCGGAAACACCATATATTTT; CDR3 protein: CASSEQVGNTIYF
J gene: TRBJ2-3; clone size: once; V gene: TRBV7-2; D gene: TRBD2; CDR3 length: 16; CDR3 DNA: TGTGCCAGCAGGGCCGGACTAGCGGACATCACAGATACGCAGTATTTT; CDR3 protein: CASRAGLADITDTQYF
J gene: TRBJ2-1; clone size: NA; V gene: TRBV18; D gene: NA; CDR3 length: 18; CDR3 DNA: TGTGCCAGCTCACCCCGGGCCCGGGGGGCCAGCTCCTACAATGAGCAGTTCTTC; CDR3 protein: CASSPRARGASSYNEQFF
J gene: TRBJ1-5; clone size: NA; V gene: TRBV19; D gene: NA; CDR3 length: 18; CDR3 DNA: TGTGCCAGTAGTATAAGGAGTGCCACGGTCAGGGGAGATCAGCCCCAGCATTTT; CDR3 protein: CASSIRSATVRGDQPQHF
J gene: TRBJ1-2; clone size: NA; V gene: TRBV12-3/TRBV12-4; D gene: NA; CDR3 length: 11; CDR3 DNA: TGTGCCAGCAGTTTAGATCCTGTCTACACCTTC; CDR3 protein: CASSLDPVYTF
J gene: TRBJ1-6; clone size: NA; V gene: TRBV5-6; D gene: TRBD1; CDR3 length: 15; CDR3 DNA: TGTGCCAGCAGGTGGGGACAGGCTTATAATTCACCCCTCCACTTT; CDR3 protein: CASRWGQAYNSPLHF
J gene: TRBJ2-1; clone size: NA; V gene: TRBV2; D gene: TRBD2; CDR3 length: 15; CDR3 DNA: TGTGCCAGCACTTCAACTAGCGGGGGGCCGAGTGAGCAGTTCTTC; CDR3 protein: CASTSTSGGPSEQFF
J gene: TRBJ2-7; clone size: once; V gene: TRBV27; D gene: NA; CDR3 length: 14; CDR3 DNA: TGTGCCAGCAGTTTACGGGACACCGCCTACGAGCAGTACTTC; CDR3 protein: CASSLRDTAYEQYF
J gene: TRBJ2-7; clone size: NA; V gene: TRBV5-4; D gene: NA; CDR3 length: 14; CDR3 DNA: TGTGCCAGCAGCTTCGATTCCCAGGTCGCGAGGCAGTACTTC; CDR3 protein: CASSFDSQVARQYF
J gene: TRBJ1-3; clone size: NA; V gene: TRBV18; D gene: NA; CDR3 length: 18; CDR3 DNA: TGTGCCAGCTCACCCTCAGTAGCCCCCCGGAGCTCTGGAAACACCATATATTTT; CDR3 protein: CASSPSVAPRSSGNTIYF
J gene: TRBJ2-7; clone size: NA; V gene: TRBV6-5; D gene: TRBD2; CDR3 length: 14; CDR3 DNA: TGTGCCAGCAGCCTCGGACTAGGCTCCTACGAGCAGTACTTC; CDR3 protein: CASSLGLGSYEQYF
J gene: TRBJ2-2; clone size: NA; V gene: TRBV4-1; D gene: NA; CDR3 length: 17; CDR3 DNA: TGCGCCAGCAGCCAAGGTCTTGGGGGCGAGCGGATCGGGGAGCTGTTTTTT; CDR3 protein: CASSQGLGGERIGELFF
J gene: TRBJ1-5; clone size: NA; V gene: TRBV6-4; D gene: NA; CDR3 length: 14; CDR3 DNA: TGTGCCAGCAGTGAATCGGCGGGGGGTCAGCCCCAGCATTTT; CDR3 protein: CASSESAGGQPQHF
J gene: TRBJ1-3; clone size: few; V gene: TRBV7-6; D gene: NA; CDR3 length: 16; CDR3 DNA: TGTGCCAGCAGCCTTGTCCTTCAGGGTTCTGGAAACACCATATATTTT; CDR3 protein: CASSLVLQGSGNTIYF
J gene: TRBJ1-2; clone size: NA; V gene: TRBV25-1; D gene: NA; CDR3 length: 13; CDR3 DNA: TGTGCCAGCAGGGATGGGGGCAACTATGGCTACACCTTC; CDR3 protein: CASRDGGNYGYTF
J gene: TRBJ2-7; clone size: NA; V gene: TRBV4-1; D gene: NA; CDR3 length: 15; CDR3 DNA: TGCGCCAGCAGCGCGCACAGGATGTCGACCTACGAGCAGTACTTC; CDR3 protein: CASSAHRMSTYEQYF
J gene: TRBJ1-1; clone size: NA; V gene: TRBV19; D gene: NA; CDR3 length: 14; CDR3 DNA: TGTGCCAGTAGTATAGAGGGGCTGAACACTGAAGCTTTCTTT; CDR3 protein: CASSIEGLNTEAFF
J gene: TRBJ2-2; clone size: NA; V gene: TRBV5-4; D gene: TRBD1; CDR3 length: 15; CDR3 DNA: TGTGCCAGCAGCCCTGGACAGGGGGTAACGGGGGAGCTGTTTTTT; CDR3 protein: CASSPGQGVTGELFF
J gene: TRBJ1-1; clone size: NA; V gene: TRBV18; D gene: NA; CDR3 length: 17; CDR3 DNA: TGTGCCAGCTCACCGTCGAGGCAGTTACTAATGAACACTGAAGCTTTCTTT; CDR3 protein: CASSPSRQLLMNTEAFF